This is a list of T cell receptor delta chains from one sample in a study of human gamma delta and Vdelta1 T cells. The antigens for these receptors are not known. TCRdb re-processed the PCR reads using CATT. The sample records around 13,000 delta-chain clones, under 50% being singletons. Sequenced sample: Vdelta1 gamma-delta T cells from blood grown in culture (DOT cells). The receptors shown here come from a human donor in good health. CDR3s include the opening cysteine and the closing phenylalanine or tryptophan. The D gene is left open where the match is weak. Expanded clones are given a class, and other clones once, few, many or no size at all.

.,TRDD3,TRDJ1,TRDV1,TGTGCTCTTGGGGAACGGGCGGCTATCCTAGATCCCTTCACTGGGGGATACCGGTACACCGATAAACTCATCTTT,CALGERAAILDPFTGGYRYTDKLIF
.,TRDD3,TRDJ1,TRDV1,TGTGCTCTTGGGAACAACTCACTTCCGGGGATACGCTACACCGATAAACTCATCTTT,CALGNNSLPGIRYTDKLIF
.,TRDD3,TRDJ1,TRDV1,TGTGCTCTTGGGGAACTACGACCCCTCAAAACGCTCGGGGGATACGCGGTCGATAAACTCATCTTT,CALGELRPLKTLGGYAVDKLIF
once,.,TRDJ1,TRDV1,TGTGCTCTTGGGCTGCTTCCTTCCCTAGCTGGGGAGATATCCAACACCGATAAACTCATCTTT,CALGLLPSLAGEISNTDKLIF
.,TRDD2,TRDJ1,TRDV1,TGTGCTCTTGGGGACTACTTCCTACCGGGGGACCGTGTACTGTACACCGATAAACGCATCTTT,CALGDYFLPGDRVLYTDKRIF
.,TRDD3,TRDJ1,TRDV1,TGTGCTCTTGGGCTAAGATTCCTTCGTGTAGCTACTGGGGATACCGGGGACACCGATAAACTCATCTTT,CALGLRFLRVATGDTGDTDKLIF
.,.,TRDJ1,TRDV1,TGTGCTCTTGGAAGGTGGACGTACACCGATAAACTCATCTTT,CALGRWTYTDKLIF
few,.,TRDJ1,TRDV1,TGTGCTCTTGGGGAACTAAGACAGAGCCCTTCCTACCTAACTGGGGGACTTAAACTCATCTTT,CALGELRQSPSYLTGGLKLIF
.,TRDD3,TRDJ1,TRDV1,TGTGCTCTTGGGGAACCAACAATTCCTGTACTGGGGGATACGTCCTACACCGATAAACTCATCTTT,CALGEPTIPVLGDTSYTDKLIF
.,TRDD3,TRDJ1,TRDV1,TGTGCTCTTGGGGAAGGCGGCCTTCCCAAGTACTGGGGGATACAGGGTACCGATAAACTCATCTTT,CALGEGGLPKYWGIQGTDKLIF
.,.,TRDJ1,TRDV1,TGTGCTCTTGGGGAACAGGCTTCCGTCCAACTGCATAACACCGATAAACTCATCTTT,CALGEQASVQLHNTDKLIF
few,TRDD3,TRDJ1,TRDV1,TGTGCTCTTGGGACCCGGGGGGCGGTCACTGGGGGACCCCCTCTTTACACCGATAAACTCATCTTT,CALGTRGAVTGGPPLYTDKLIF
once,TRDD3,TRDJ1,TRDV1,TGTGCTCTTGGGGAAGGGGGATCCCTCTACACTGGGGATAGAGTGGCCAAACTCATCTTT,CALGEGGSLYTGDRVAKLIF
few,TRDD3,TRDJ1,TRDV1,TGTGCTCTTGGGGCCCGAAACTACTGGGGATCTGGGAGGGAATACACCGATAAACTCATCTTT,CALGARNYWGSGREYTDKLIF
.,.,TRDJ1,TRDV1,.,CALGEELSRGTGGPYTDKLIFGKLIF
.,.,TRDJ1,TRDV2,TGTGCCTGTGACGATGCCTTCCACACCGATAAACTCATCTTT,CACDDAFHTDKLIF
.,.,TRDJ1,TRDV1,TGTGCTCTTGGGGAACTCTCCCACCTACCCGAGGTGCGGCCCTATTACAGCGATAAACTCATCTTT,CALGELSHLPEVRPYYSDKLIF
.,TRDD3,TRDJ1,TRDV1,TGTGCTCTTGGGGAACGCCCTACGGTCGTCTGGGGGATACGCGCCACCGATAAACTCATCTTT,CALGERPTVVWGIRATDKLIF
.,.,TRDJ1,TRDV1,TGTGCTCTTGGGGAACGTCAAACCACTCACTTTCGTTCCACCGATAAACTCATCTTT,CALGERQTTHFRSTDKLIF
.,TRDD3,TRDJ1,TRAV29/DV5,TGTGCAGCAAGCGGAAGTACCTGGGGGATACGGGGTAAACTCATCTTT,CAASGSTWGIRGKLIF
.,TRDD3,TRDJ1,TRDV1,TGTGCTCTTGGGGAACCCAGAACTTCCTTCTCTCGCAGTACTGGGGGAGACACCGATAAACTCATCTTT,CALGEPRTSFSRSTGGDTDKLIF